The TCR beta chain described here comes from a study of blood T cell repertoires in COVID-19. Study in general: From T cells, B-cell-depleted T cells, or PBMCs came the material, which was cDNA or gDNA.

Original methodology: Estimation of nucleated cell counts was performed using reference gene primer amplification. Libraries were prepared by immunoSEQ multiplex PCR; TCRdb keeps only in-frame clonotypes and omits some of them. V and J calls and clone size are as listed in that table; D and trimming were resolved from the DNA. The sample yields tens of thousands of clones, 75% to 95% seen once. This CDR3 has 13 residues. V was cut by 6 bases and J by 6 bases, with 15 bases left in between. Germline loops: CDR1 LGHDT, CDR2 YNNKEL (reference sequence). This receptor was identified in a human donor with active COVID-19. The donor label of this sample is uncertain. Sequenced material: peripheral blood. V usage is TRBV3-1 (or the pseudogene TRBV3-2) and J usage is TRBJ2-7; tentatively, D is TRBD2 (5 bases). CDR3 sequence reads: CASRWSSRGEQYF. CDR3 DNA: TGTGCCAGCAGATGGTCCTCACGGGGCGAGCAGTACTTC.